The sequence of this TCR beta chain was determined in a study of shared T cell receptors in the human thymus. Notes on this clone: Other DNA sequences within the sample encode an identical CDR3.

Sequencing used immunoSEQ multiplex PCR; TCRdb keeps in-frame clones, though not all of them. The data show over 650,000 clones, with roughly 86% seen just once and under 0.01% held by the top ten. These same data were also listed under a study on human thymus T cells. This second study notes: Samples came from healthy Finnish infants during open corrective cardiac surgery. During corrective heart surgery, resections were taken, and the thymus tissue came from them. Across thymic and blood repertoires, the usage of V and J genes appeared to be biased. The related literature has documented a marked overlap of thymic repertoires among unrelated individuals.

The source is a boy under three years old with a congenital heart defect. Sequencing was carried out using thymocytes.

The CDR3 DNA reads TGTGCCACAAGGCCCTCGGGACAGAATAATTCACCCCTCCACTTT. Amino acids: CATRPSGQNNSPLHF. The V call is TRBV5-6, the J call TRBJ1-6; 7 bases match TRBD1. This CDR3 has 15 amino acids. The germline V gene has CDR1 SGHDT and CDR2 YYEEEE. The trim removed 9 bases at V and 5 bases at J, leaving 11 bases unmatched.